This T cell receptor beta chain is drawn from a study of CXCR3-negative and CXCR3-positive naive CD8 T cells. The study, taken as a whole, reports: The TRB CDR3s that CXCR3-positive naive cells carried were more hydrophobic than those of CXCR3-negative naive cells. For memory CD8+ cells diversity was much lower, but both naive subsets had comparably high diversity. The level of CXCR3 expression partially decreased after cryopreservation; the majority of assays used fresh PBMCs.

In the case of this clonotype: The antigen is unknown.

Carrying UMI labels, the TRB cDNA libraries were prepared through 5' RACE. Using the 5' RACE reads, TCRdb records one entry per CDR3 protein without DNA. Recorded for this sample: 55,000 to 75,000 distinct CDR3 sequences. CDR1 SGHTA and CDR2 FQGNSA come from the germline V gene. The CDR3 consists of 15 residues. The TCR originated in a human donor in good health. Some clones in this sample may be carry-over from other donors' samples. The sequenced sample consisted of naive CXCR3+ CD8+ T cells from blood. Subset given: CD45RO-CCR7+CD27+CD95- naive CD8+ T cells expressing CXCR3 (TNR3+). The chain combines TRBV7-2 with TRBJ2-1; there is no DNA to check the TCRdb D call of TRBD2. CDR3: CASSLNPGGGNEQFF.